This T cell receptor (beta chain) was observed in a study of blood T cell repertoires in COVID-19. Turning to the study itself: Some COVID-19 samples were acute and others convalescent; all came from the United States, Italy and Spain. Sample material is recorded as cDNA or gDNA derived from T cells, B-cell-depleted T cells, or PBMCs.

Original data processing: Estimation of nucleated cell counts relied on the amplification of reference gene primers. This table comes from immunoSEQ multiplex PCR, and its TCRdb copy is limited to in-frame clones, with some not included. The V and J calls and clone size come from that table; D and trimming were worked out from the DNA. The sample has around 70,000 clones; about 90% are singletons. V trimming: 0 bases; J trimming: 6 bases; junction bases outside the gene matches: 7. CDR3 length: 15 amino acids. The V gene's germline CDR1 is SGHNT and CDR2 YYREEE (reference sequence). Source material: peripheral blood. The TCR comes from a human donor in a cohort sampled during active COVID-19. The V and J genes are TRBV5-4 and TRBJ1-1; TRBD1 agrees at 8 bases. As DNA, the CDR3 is TGTGCCAGCAGCTTGGTCGGGACAGGTTTCGCTGAAGCTTTCTTT. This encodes CASSLVGTGFAEAFF.